One sample yielded the 2 T cell receptor beta chains listed below, sequenced in a study of blood T cell repertoires in COVID-19. The table came from immunoSEQ multiplex PCR; TCRdb's copy has only in-frame clones and leaves some out. Of around 290,000 clones in the sample, roughly 87% were seen once. The sequenced sample was PBMCs or T cells enriched from blood (not recorded which). These receptors all come from a woman in her 30s who had recovered from COVID-19.

This rearrangement joins TRBV5-6 to TRBJ1-4; TRBD1 might be the D (6 bases). From germline, CDR1 is SGHDT and CDR2 YYEEEE. V was cut by 2 bases and J by 17 bases, with 16 bases left in between. The CDR3 extends over 12 amino acids. The CDR3, as DNA: TGTGCCAGCAGCTTACCACTTCCGGGACACTTTTTT. Its protein product is CASSLPLPGHFF.

The chain links TRBV5-6 to TRBJ1-6; TRBD1 matches at 8 bases. The CDR3 has 14 amino acids. Germline V CDR1 and CDR2: SGHDT, YYEEEE. V was pared by 0 bases and J by 7 bases, with 0 bases of the junction left unmatched. The CDR3 DNA reads as TGTGCCAGCAGCTTGGGACAGGGGAATTCACCCCTCCACTTT. It codes for CASSLGQGNSPLHF.